Below are 15 T cell receptor beta chains sequenced from a single sample in a study of CD8+CD57+ T cells in acquired aplastic anemia. Genomic DNA, serving as template, underwent TCR beta VDJ and CDR3 profiling. TCRdb used MiXCR to reprocess the reads, holding one entry per CDR3 protein. This table holds under 200,000 distinct CDR3 sequences, 35% to 55% found once. The sample consisted of sorted CD4+, CD8+, or CD8+CD57+ T cells (not recorded which) from PBMCs. These TCRs come from a human donor in good health.

This clonotype came up many times. This chain connects TRBV19 to TRBJ1-6; D is unresolved. V was shortened by 4 bases and J by 2 bases, with 15 bases between the two germline ends. The germline gives CDR1 LNHDA, CDR2 SQIVND (reference sequence). This CDR3 contains 17 residues. The CDR3: CASSSDNRPAYNSPLHF. CDR3 nucleotides: TGTGCCAGTAGTAGCGACAACCGCCCGGCCTATAATTCACCCCTCCACTTT.

This clonotype was recorded many times. The V and J genes are TRBV5-1 and TRBJ1-1; D may be TRBD1 (5 bases). The germline V gene has CDR1 SGHRS and CDR2 YFSETQ. The CDR3 is 14 residues long. Trimming cost V 1 base and J 0 bases, with 7 bases left between them. As DNA, the CDR3 is TGCGCCAGCAGCTTGCGACAGCTGAACACTGAAGCTTTCTTT. Translation: CASSLRQLNTEAFF.

The V and J genes are TRBV7-2 and TRBJ2-3; D may match TRBD1 or TRBD2 (6 bases each). The CDR3 consists of 12 residues. Germline-derived CDR1 and CDR2 are SGHTA and FQGNSA. V was cut by 3 bases and J by 8 bases, with 9 bases left in between. The CDR3 nucleotides read TGTGCCAGCAGCTTCGGGGGCGCTACGCAGTATTTT. Encoded protein: CASSFGGATQYF.

This chain uses TRBV30 with TRBJ2-2, with 7 nucleotides matching TRBD1. With V trimmed by 2 bases and J by 3 bases, 6 bases remained unmatched. Germline CDR1 is GTSNPN and CDR2 is SVGIG (reference sequence). This CDR3 has 15 residues. The CDR3 DNA follows: TGTGCCTGGAGTCTAGGGGGCAGCTACACCGGGGAGCTGTTTTTT. This codes for CAWSLGGSYTGELFF.

The chain employs TRBV20-1 and TRBJ1-2; D is uncertain. V lost 3 bases and J lost 7, with 6 bases in between. The CDR3 is 10 residues long. CDR1 and CDR2 from the germline V gene are DFQATT and SNEGSKA (reference sequence). The CDR3 loop reads CSASHVGYTF. As DNA, the CDR3 is TGCAGTGCTAGTCACGTTGGCTACACCTTC.

Of note for this clonotype: One end of the junction fails to match germline, which may point to a read error. The chain carries TRBV4-1 and TRBJ2-7; 8 nucleotides match TRBD1. Per the germline V gene, CDR1 is MGHRA and CDR2 is YSYEKL. The CDR3 contains 16 residues. CDR3 sequence: CASSQEWGQVLGEQYF. Written as DNA, the CDR3 is TGTGCCAGCAGCCAAGAGTGGGGACAGGTATTGGGCGAGCAGTACTTC.

Details on this clonotype: The junction departs from germline at one end; a sequencing error may be responsible. V and J are TRBV7-2 and TRBJ2-7; TRBD1 agrees at 7 bases. Germline CDR1 is SGHTA and CDR2 is FQGNSA. This CDR3 region has 12 residues. CDR3 sequence reads: CVSSLQGIEQYF. In DNA, the CDR3 is TGTGTCAGCAGCTTACAGGGGATCGAGCAGTACTTC.

The V gene is TRBV10-1, the J gene TRBJ1-5; no clear D gene. The CDR3 length is 12 residues. V was cut by 10 bases and J by 3 bases, with 10 bases left in between. From germline, CDR1 is WNHNN and CDR2 SYGVQD (reference sequence). CDR3 in amino acids: CAIPTSNQPQHF. The CDR3, as DNA: TGCGCCATACCGACGTCCAATCAGCCCCAGCATTTT.

This sequence joins TRBV2 and TRBJ2-7; weak D call: TRBD2 (6 bases). V was pared by 5 bases and J by 3 bases, with 11 bases between. The germline V gene has CDR1 SNHLY and CDR2 FYNNEI. The length of the CDR3 is 13 residues. CDR3 sequence (DNA): TGTGCCAGCAGTTGGACGGGAGTCTACGAGCAGTACTTC. Translating gives CASSWTGVYEQYF.

With respect to this clonotype: A much larger clone lies a single base off, so this may be a read error. The gene calls are TRBV2 and TRBJ2-7, with 9 bases that match TRBD2. This CDR3 has 12 amino acids. Germline CDR1 is SNHLY and CDR2 is FYNNEI. Germline trimming cut 6 bases from V and 7 bases from J; bases unmatched to any gene: 4. DNA for the CDR3: TGTGCCAGCAGCACCACTAGCGGGGAGCAGTACTTC. Amino acids: CASSTTSGEQYF.

In its sample, this clonotype was seen a few times. V and J are TRBV20-1 and TRBJ2-7; 7 bases are a match to TRBD1. With V trimmed by 3 bases and J by 6 bases, 11 bases remained unmatched. The CDR3 sequence is 14 residues long. CDR1 is DFQATT, CDR2 SNEGSKA, per germline (reference sequence). The CDR3 sequence is CSASGTEWESEQYF. The CDR3 region has the DNA TGCAGTGCTAGTGGGACAGAGTGGGAGAGCGAGCAGTACTTC.

This rearrangement joins TRBV7-6 to TRBJ2-7; TRBD1 matches 8 bases. CDR3 length: 14 amino acids. Germline values: CDR1 SGHVS, CDR2 FNYEAQ. V trimming: 5 bases; J trimming: 4 bases; junction bases outside the gene matches: 7. In nucleotides, the CDR3 is TGTGCCAGCAGCCCGGGGACAGGAAAATACGAGCAGTACTTC. As protein: CASSPGTGKYEQYF.

V is TRBV7-2 and J is TRBJ2-5; possibly TRBD1 for D (5 bases). V was cut by 5 bases and J by 4 bases, with 11 bases left in between. The CDR3 runs 13 residues. In germline, CDR1 is SGHTA, CDR2 FQGNSA. CDR3 sequence reads: CASSPQGLETQYF. CDR3 nucleotide sequence: TGTGCCAGCAGCCCCCAGGGATTAGAGACCCAGTACTTC.

The chain combines TRBV7-9 with TRBJ2-3; a possible D gene is TRBD2 (5 bases). CDR3 length equals 14 residues. V was shortened by 1 base and J by 8 bases, with 13 bases between the two germline ends. Germline V gene data show CDR1 as SEHNR and CDR2 as FQNEAQ (reference sequence). CDR3 region: CASSLVWGRGTQYF. The CDR3 nucleotides read TGTGCCAGCAGCTTAGTTTGGGGTCGGGGTACGCAGTATTTT. Together with reference TRBV7-9 and TRBJ2-3, the CDR3 gives the full variable domain: DTGVSQNPRHKITKRGQNVTFRCDPISEHNRLYWYRQTLGQGPEFLTYFQNEAQLEKSRLLSDRFSAERPKGSFSTLEIQRTEQGDSAMYLCASSLVWGRGTQYFGPGTRLTVL.

The V gene is TRBV15, the J gene TRBJ2-6; D may be TRBD1 (5 bases). Trimming removed 3 bases at V and 6 bases at J, with 12 bases between. This CDR3 is built from 15 residues. In germline, CDR1 is LNHNV, CDR2 YYDKDF (reference sequence). The CDR3 loop is CATSRELGEANVLTF. CDR3 coding DNA: TGTGCCACCAGCAGGGAATTAGGGGAGGCCAACGTCCTGACTTTC.